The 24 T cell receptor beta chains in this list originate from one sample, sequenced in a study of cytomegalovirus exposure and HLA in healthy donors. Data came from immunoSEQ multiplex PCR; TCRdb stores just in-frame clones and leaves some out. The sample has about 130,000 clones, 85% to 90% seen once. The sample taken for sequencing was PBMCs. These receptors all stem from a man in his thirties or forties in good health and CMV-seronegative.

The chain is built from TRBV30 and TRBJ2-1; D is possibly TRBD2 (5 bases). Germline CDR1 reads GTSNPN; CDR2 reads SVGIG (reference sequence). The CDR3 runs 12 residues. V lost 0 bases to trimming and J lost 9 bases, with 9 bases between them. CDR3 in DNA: TGTGCCTGGAGTGTGAGTGCGGGTGAGCAGTTCTTC. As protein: CAWSVSAGEQFF.

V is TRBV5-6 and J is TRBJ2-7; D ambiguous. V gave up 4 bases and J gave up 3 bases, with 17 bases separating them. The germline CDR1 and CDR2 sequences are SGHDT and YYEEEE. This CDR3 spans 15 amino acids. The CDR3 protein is CASSHDWVSFYEQYF. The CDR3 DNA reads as TGTGCCAGCAGCCATGACTGGGTTTCGTTCTACGAGCAGTACTTC.

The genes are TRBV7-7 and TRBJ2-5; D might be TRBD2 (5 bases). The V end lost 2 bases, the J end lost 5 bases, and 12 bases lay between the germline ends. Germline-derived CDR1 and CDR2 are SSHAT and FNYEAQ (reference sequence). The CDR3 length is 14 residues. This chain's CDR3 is CASSLSRGAETQYF. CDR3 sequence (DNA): TGTGCCAGCAGCTTAAGTCGGGGTGCGGAGACCCAGTACTTC.

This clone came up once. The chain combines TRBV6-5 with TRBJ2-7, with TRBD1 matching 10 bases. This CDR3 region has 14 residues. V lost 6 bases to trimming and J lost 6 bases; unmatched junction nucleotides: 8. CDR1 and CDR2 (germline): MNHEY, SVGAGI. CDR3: CASSRKGQGLEQYF. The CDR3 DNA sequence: TGTGCCAGCAGCCGAAAGGGACAGGGGCTCGAGCAGTACTTC.

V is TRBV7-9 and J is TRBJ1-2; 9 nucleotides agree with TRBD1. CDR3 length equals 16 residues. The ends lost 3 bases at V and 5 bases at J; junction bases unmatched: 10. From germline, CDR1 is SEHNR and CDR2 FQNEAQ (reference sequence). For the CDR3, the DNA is TGTGCCAGCAGCTTTCCCAGGACAGGGGAATATTATGGCTACACCTTC. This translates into CASSFPRTGEYYGYTF.

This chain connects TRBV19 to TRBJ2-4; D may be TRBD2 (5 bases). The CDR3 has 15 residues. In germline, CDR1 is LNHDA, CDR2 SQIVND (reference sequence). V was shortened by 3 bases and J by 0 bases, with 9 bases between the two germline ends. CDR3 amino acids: CASSMEDLAKNIQYF. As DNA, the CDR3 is TGTGCCAGTAGTATGGAGGACTTAGCCAAAAACATTCAGTACTTC. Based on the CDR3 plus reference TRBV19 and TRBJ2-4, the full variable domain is DGGITQSPKYLFRKEGQNVTLSCEQNLNHDAMYWYRQDPGQGLRLIYYSQIVNDFQKGDIAEGYSVSREKKESFPLTVTSAQKNPTAFYLCASSMEDLAKNIQYFGAGTRLSVL.

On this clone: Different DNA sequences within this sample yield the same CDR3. The chain's CDR3 is CASSLVGSGDEQYF. CDR3 DNA: TGTGCCAGCAGCTTAGTCGGGAGCGGGGACGAGCAGTACTTC. The rearrangement links TRBV7-9 to TRBJ2-7; 7 positions agree with TRBD2. The V gene's germline CDR1 is SEHNR and CDR2 FQNEAQ (reference sequence). The CDR3 spans 14 residues. The junction had 5 bases not matched to a gene; V was cut back by 1 base and J by 5 bases.

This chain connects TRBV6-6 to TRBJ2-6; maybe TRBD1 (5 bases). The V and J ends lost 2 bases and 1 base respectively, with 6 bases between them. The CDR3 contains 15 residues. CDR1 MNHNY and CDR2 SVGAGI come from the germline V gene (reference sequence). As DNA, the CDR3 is TGTGCCAGCAGTTACGGGGCTTCTGGGGCCAACGTCCTGACTTTC. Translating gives CASSYGASGANVLTF.

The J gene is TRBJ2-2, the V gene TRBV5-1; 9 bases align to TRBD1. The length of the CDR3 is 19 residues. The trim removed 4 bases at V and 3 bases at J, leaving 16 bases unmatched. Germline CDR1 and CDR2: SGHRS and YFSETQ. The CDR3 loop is CASSQPTKSGTGYTGELFF. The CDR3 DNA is TGCGCCAGCAGCCAACCAACTAAATCCGGGACAGGGTACACCGGGGAGCTGTTTTTT.

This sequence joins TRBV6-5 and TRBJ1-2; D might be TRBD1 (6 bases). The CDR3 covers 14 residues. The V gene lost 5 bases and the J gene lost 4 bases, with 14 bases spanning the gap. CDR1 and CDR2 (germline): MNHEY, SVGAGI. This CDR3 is CASSRLQGAYGYTF. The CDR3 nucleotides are TGTGCCAGCAGTAGACTACAGGGAGCCTATGGCTACACCTTC.

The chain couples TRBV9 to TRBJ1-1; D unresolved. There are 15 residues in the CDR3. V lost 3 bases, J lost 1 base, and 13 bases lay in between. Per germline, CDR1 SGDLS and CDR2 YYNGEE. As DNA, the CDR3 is TGTGCCAGCAGCGGAATCACAACAGAGAACACTGAAGCTTTCTTT. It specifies CASSGITTENTEAFF.

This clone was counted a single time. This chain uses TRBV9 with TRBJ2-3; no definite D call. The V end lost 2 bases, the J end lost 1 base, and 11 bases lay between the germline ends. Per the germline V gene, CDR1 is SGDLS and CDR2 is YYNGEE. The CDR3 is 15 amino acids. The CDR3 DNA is TGTGCCAGCAGCGTGGCCCAATTCCGCACAGATACGCAGTATTTT. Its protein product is CASSVAQFRTDTQYF.

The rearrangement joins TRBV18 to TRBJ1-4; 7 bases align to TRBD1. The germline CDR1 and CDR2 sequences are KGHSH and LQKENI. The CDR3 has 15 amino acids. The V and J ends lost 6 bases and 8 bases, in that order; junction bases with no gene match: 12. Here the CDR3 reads CASSPNRGGEEKLFF. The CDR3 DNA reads TGTGCCAGCTCGCCCAACAGGGGAGGAGAAGAAAAACTGTTTTTT.

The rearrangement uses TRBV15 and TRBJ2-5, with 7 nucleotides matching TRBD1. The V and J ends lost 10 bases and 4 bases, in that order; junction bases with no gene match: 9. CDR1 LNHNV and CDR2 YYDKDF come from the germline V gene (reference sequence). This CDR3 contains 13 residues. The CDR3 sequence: CAIRLTGLETQYF. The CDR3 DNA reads TGTGCCATCAGATTGACAGGGTTAGAGACCCAGTACTTC. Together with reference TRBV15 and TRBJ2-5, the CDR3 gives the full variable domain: DAMVIQNPRYQVTQFGKPVTLSCSQTLNHNVMYWYQQKSSQAPKLLFHYYDKDFNNEADTPDNFQSRRPNTSFCFLDIRSPGLGDTAMYLCAIRLTGLETQYFGPGTRLLVL.

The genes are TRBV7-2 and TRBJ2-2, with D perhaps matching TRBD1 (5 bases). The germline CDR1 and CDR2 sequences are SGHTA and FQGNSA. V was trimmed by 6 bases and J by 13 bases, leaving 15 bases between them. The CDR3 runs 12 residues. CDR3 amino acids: CASRYGALGLFF. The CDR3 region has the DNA TGTGCCAGCAGATATGGGGCCCTGGGGCTGTTTTTT. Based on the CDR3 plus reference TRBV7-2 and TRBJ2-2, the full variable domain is GAGVSQSPSNKVTEKGKDVELRCDPISGHTALYWYRQSLGQGLEFLIYFQGNSAPDKSGLPSDRFSAERTGGSVSTLTIQRTQQEDSAVYLCASRYGALGLFFGEGSRLTVL.

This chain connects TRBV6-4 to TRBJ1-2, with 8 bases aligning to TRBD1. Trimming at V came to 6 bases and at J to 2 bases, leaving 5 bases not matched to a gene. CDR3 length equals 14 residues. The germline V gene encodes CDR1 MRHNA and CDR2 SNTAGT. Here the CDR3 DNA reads TGTGCCAGCAGGCCGACAGGGGCGAACTATGGCTACACCTTC. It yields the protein CASRPTGANYGYTF.

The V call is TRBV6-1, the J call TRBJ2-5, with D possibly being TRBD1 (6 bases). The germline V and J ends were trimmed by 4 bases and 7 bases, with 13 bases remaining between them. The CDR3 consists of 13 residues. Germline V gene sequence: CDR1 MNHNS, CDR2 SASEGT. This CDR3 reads CASSGRDTGTQYF. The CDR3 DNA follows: TGTGCCAGCAGTGGACGGGACACGGGGACCCAGTACTTC.

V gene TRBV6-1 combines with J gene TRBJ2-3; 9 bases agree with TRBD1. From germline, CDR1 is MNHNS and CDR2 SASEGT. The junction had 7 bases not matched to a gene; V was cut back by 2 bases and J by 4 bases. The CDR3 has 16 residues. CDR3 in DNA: TGTGCCAGCAGTGAAAGGCCGGGACAGGGTGCAGATACGCAGTATTTT. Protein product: CASSERPGQGADTQYF.

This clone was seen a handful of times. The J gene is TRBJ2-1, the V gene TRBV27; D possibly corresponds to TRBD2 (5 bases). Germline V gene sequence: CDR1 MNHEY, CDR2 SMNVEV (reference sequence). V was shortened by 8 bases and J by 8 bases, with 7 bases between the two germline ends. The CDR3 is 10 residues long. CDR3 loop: CASGRDEQFF. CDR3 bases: TGTGCCAGCGGGCGGGATGAGCAGTTCTTC.

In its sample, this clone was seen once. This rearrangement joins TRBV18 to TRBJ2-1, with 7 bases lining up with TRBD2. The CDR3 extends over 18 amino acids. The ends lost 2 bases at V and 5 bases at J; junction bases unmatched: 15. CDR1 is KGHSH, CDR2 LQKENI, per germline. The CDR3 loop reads CASSPTTSAEGPHNEQFF. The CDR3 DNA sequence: TGTGCCAGCTCACCAACTACTAGCGCCGAGGGACCTCACAATGAGCAGTTCTTC.

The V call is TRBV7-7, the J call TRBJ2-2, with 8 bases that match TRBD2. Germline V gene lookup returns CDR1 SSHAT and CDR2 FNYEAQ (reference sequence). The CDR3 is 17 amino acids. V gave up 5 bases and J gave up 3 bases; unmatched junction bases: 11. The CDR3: CASSNTRAGDYTGELFF. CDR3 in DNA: TGTGCCAGCAGCAACACACGAGCGGGAGATTACACCGGGGAGCTGTTTTTT.

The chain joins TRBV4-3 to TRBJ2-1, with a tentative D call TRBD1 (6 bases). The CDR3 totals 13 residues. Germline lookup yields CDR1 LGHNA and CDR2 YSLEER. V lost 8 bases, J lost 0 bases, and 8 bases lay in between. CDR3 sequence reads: CASRDTSYNEQFF. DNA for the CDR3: TGCGCCAGCCGGGACACCTCCTACAATGAGCAGTTCTTC.

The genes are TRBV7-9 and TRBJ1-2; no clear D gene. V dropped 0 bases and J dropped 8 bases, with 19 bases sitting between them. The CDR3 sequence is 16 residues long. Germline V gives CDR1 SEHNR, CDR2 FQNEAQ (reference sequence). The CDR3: CASSLALMAGKSGYTF. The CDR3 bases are TGTGCCAGCAGCTTAGCGCTGATGGCAGGAAAGTCAGGCTACACCTTC.

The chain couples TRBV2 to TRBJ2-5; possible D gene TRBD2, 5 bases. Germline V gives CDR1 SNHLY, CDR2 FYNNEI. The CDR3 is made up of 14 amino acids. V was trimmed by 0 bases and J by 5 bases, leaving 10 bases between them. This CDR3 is CASSEAGVGETQYF. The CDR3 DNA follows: TGTGCCAGCAGTGAAGCGGGAGTCGGGGAGACCCAGTACTTC.